Included here is one T cell receptor beta chain sequence, with context. Its antigen is currently unknown. This record comes from a study of cytomegalovirus exposure and HLA in healthy donors. In the PCR, 60 Vbeta and 13 Jbeta primers were used. Original handling: There were some 87 million unique TCR beta chains by a later count, and approximately 12 million of them were shared. Here immunoSEQ multiplex PCR was the method, and the copy in TCRdb shows in-frame clones only, minus some. D and trimming come from the DNA, and the V and J calls and clone size come from that table. Of about 300,000 clones in the sample, approximately 90% were seen once. Study-wide points: HLA alleles were associated with around 17,000 TCR beta sequences in a later analysis at 0.05 false discovery rate.

At sampling all donors were nominally healthy, likely with unrecorded immune exposures. This CDR3 is 13 amino acids long. Germline V gene sequence: CDR1 LNHDA, CDR2 SQIVND (reference sequence). The V end was cut by 9 bases, the J end by 4 bases, with 15 bases between. V gene TRBV19 combines with J gene TRBJ1-1, with a weak D call TRBD1 (5 bases). Source material: PBMCs. The clonotype was recovered from a man in his forties or fifties in good health and CMV-seropositive. CDR3 in DNA: TGTGCCAGCAACAAAGGGGTGGGCACTGAAGCTTTCTTT. It specifies CASNKGVGTEAFF.